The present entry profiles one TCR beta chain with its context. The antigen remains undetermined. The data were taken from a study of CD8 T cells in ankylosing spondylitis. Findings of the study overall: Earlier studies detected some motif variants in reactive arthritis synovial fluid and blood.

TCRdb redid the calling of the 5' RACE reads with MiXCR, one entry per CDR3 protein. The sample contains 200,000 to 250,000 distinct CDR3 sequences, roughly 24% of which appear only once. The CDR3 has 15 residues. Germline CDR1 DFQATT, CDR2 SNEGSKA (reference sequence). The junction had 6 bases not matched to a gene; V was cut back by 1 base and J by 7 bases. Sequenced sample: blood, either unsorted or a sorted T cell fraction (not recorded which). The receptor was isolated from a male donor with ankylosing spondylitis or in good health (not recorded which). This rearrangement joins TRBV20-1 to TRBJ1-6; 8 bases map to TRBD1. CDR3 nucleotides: TGCAGTGCTAGAGGTTTGGACAGGGTCAATTCACCCCTCCACTTT. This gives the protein CSARGLDRVNSPLHF.